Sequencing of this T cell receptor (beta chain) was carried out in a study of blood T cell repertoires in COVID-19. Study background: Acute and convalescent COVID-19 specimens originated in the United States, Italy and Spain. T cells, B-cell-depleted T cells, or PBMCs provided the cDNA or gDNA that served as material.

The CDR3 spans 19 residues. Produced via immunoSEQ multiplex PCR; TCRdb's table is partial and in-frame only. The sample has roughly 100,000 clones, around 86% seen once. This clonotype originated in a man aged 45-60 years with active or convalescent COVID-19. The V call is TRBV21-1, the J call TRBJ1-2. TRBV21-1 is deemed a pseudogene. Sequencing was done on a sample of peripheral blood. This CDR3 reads CASSHSEAEATRRNYGYTF. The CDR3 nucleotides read TGTGCCAGCAGCCACTCTGAAGCGGAAGCGACCCGCCGTAACTATGGCTACACCTTC.